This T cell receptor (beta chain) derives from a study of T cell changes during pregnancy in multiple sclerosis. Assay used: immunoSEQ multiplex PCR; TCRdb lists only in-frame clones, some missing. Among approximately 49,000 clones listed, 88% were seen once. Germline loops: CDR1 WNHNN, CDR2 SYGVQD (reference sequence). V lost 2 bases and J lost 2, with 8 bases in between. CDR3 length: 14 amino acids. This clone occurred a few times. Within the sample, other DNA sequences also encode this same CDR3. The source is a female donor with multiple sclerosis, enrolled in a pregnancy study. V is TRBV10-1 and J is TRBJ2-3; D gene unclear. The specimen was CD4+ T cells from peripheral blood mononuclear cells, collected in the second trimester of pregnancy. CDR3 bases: TGCGCCAGCAGTGAGAGAGGATCCACAGATACGCAGTATTTT. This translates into CASSERGSTDTQYF.